Described below is a single TCR beta chain sequence and its context. This entry comes from a study of cytomegalovirus exposure and HLA in healthy donors. PCR used 60 Vbeta primers and 13 Jbeta primers. TCRdb keeps only in-frame clones here, not all; method: immunoSEQ multiplex PCR. The sample shows 65,000 to 85,000 clones, just over 85% of them seen only once. All donors participated as healthy donors of bone marrow. The CDR3 has 11 amino acids. Germline V gives CDR1 MDHEN, CDR2 SYDVKM. The V and J ends lost 3 bases and 7 bases respectively, with 6 bases between them. This clonotype was obtained from a woman younger than 45 in good health and CMV-seronegative. The chain employs TRBV28 and TRBJ1-2; D is undetermined. Sequencing was done on a sample of PBMCs. CDR3 nucleotides: TGTGCCAGCAGTTTCCGGGGTGGCTACACCTTC. This sequence encodes CASSFRGGYTF.